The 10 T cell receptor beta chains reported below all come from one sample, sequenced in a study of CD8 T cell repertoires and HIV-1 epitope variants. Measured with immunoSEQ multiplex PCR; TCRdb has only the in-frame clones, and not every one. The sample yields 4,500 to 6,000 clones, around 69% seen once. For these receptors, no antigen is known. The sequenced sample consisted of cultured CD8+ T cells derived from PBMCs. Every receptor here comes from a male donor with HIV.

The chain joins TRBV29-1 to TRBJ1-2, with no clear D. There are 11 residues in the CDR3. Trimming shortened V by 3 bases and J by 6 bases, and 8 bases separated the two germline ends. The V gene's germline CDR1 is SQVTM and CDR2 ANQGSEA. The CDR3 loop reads CSVESGHGYTF. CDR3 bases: TGCAGCGTTGAGTCAGGTCATGGCTACACCTTC. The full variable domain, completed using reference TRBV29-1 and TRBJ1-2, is SAVISQKPSRDICQRGTSLTIQCQVDSQVTMMFWYRQQPGQSLTLIATANQGSEATYESGFVIDKFPISRPNLTFSTLTVSNMSPEDSSIYLCSVESGHGYTFGSGTRLTVV.

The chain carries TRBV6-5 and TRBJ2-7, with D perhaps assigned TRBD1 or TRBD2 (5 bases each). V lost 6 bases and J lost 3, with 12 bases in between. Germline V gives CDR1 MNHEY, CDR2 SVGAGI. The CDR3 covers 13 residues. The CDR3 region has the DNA TGTGCCAGCAGACCTATTGGGGGCTACGAGCAGTACTTC. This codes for CASRPIGGYEQYF.

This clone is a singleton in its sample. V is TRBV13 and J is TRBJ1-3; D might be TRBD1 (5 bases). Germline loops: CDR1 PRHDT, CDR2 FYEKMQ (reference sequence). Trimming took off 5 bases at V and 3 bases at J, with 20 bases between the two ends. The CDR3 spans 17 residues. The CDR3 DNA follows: TGTGCCAGCAGCCGAAGAGTGACAGTCAGTAATGGAAACACCATATATTTT. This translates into CASSRRVTVSNGNTIYF.

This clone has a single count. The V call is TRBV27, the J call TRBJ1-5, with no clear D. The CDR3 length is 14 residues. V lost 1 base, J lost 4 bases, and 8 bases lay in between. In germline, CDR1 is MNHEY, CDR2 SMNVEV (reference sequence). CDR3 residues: CASSLFGSNQPQHF. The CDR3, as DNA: TGTGCCAGCAGTTTATTTGGGTCTAATCAGCCCCAGCATTTT.

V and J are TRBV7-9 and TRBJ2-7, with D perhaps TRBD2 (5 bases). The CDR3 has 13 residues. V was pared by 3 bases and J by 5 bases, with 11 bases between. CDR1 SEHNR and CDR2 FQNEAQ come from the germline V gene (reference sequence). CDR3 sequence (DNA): TGTGCCAGCAGCTTCGTTGGGAGAGACGAGCAGTACTTC. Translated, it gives CASSFVGRDEQYF.

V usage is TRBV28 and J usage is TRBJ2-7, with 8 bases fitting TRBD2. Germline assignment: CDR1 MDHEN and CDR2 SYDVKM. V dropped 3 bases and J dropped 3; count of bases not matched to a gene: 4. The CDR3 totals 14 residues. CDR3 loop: CASSFRLASYEQYF. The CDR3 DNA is TGTGCCAGCAGTTTTCGACTAGCGAGCTACGAGCAGTACTTC.

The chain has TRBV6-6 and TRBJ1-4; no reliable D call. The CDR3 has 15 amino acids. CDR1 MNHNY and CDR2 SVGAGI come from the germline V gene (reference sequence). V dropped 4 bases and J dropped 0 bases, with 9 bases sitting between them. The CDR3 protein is CASSLHTSTNEKLFF. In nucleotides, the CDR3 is TGTGCCAGCAGTTTACATACCTCAACTAATGAAAAACTGTTTTTT.

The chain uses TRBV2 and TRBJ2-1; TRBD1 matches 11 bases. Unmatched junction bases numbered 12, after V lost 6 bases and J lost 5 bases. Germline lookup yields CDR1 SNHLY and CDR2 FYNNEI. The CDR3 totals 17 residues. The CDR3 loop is CASRPRGGTGGNNEQFF. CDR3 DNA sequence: TGTGCCAGCAGACCCCGAGGGGGGACAGGGGGGAACAATGAGCAGTTCTTC.

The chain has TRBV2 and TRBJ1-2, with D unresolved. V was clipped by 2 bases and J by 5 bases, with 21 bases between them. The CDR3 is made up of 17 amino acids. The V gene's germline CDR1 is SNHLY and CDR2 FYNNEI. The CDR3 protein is CASSELSTGFMRYGYTF. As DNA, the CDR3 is TGTGCCAGCAGTGAATTGAGTACGGGTTTCATGCGTTATGGCTACACCTTC.

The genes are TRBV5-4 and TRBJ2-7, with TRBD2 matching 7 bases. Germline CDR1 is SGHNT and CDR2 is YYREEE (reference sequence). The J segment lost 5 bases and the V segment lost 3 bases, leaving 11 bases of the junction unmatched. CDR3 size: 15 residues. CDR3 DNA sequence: TGTGCCAGCAGCTGGGGGGGTGTGATCCAGGACGAGCAGTACTTC. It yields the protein CASSWGGVIQDEQYF. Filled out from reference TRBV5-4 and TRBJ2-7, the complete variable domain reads ETGVTQSPTHLIKTRGQQVTLRCSSQSGHNTVSWYQQALGQGPQFIFQYYREEENGRGNFPPRFSGLQFPNYSSELNVNALELDDSALYLCASSWGGVIQDEQYFGPGTRLTVT.